The T cell receptor beta chain under discussion was sequenced for a study of shared clonotypes between healthy human individuals. Study results and limitations: Collection of samples was limited to blood; tissue repertoires likely differ. Sequencing depth was expected to influence donor clonotype sharing. Enrolling few donors narrowed the genetic and exposure-history diversity that was represented.

This CDR3 contains 13 residues. V was clipped by 2 bases and J by 2 bases, with 6 bases between them. CDR1 and CDR2 from the germline V gene are SGHDT and YYEEEE. TCRdb's table, derived via immunoSEQ multiplex PCR, lists solely in-frame clones and lacks some. The sample yields about 530,000 clones, 75% to 80% seen once. Concerning this clone itself: The antigen is not known.

The sequenced sample consisted of PBMCs. The receptor was isolated from a woman in her thirties or forties in good health. Some clones in this sample may be carry-over from other donors' samples. The chain employs TRBV5-6 and TRBJ2-3; the D is unclear. The CDR3 reads CASSLTPTDTQYF. CDR3 in DNA: TGTGCCAGCAGCTTAACCCCCACAGATACGCAGTATTTT.